Each of the 32 T cell receptor beta chains below was sequenced from the same sample in a study of cytomegalovirus exposure and HLA in healthy donors. In the PCR, 60 Vbeta and 13 Jbeta primers were used. Profiled with immunoSEQ multiplex PCR; TCRdb holds only in-frame clones, not every one. Counted here are some 110,000 clones, around 73% occurring once; the ten biggest clones make up 1.5% to 2%. Sequencing was carried out using PBMCs. The source of these receptors is a woman between 40 and 50 years old in good health and CMV-seronegative.

The chain has TRBV5-4 and TRBJ1-2, with 10 positions matching TRBD1. Germline lookup yields CDR1 SGHNT and CDR2 YYREEE (reference sequence). The CDR3 has 15 amino acids. J gave up 2 bases and V 4 bases, and 5 bases lay outside the gene matches. The CDR3 DNA reads as TGTGCCAGCAGCGTTGGGGGACAGGGGAACTATGGCTACACCTTC. It codes for CASSVGGQGNYGYTF.

The V and J genes are TRBV6-4 and TRBJ2-3; 9 bases are shared with TRBD1. The CDR3 sequence is 15 residues long. Trimming at V came to 0 bases and at J to 3 bases, leaving 1 base not matched to a gene. Germline V gene sequence: CDR1 MRHNA, CDR2 SNTAGT. CDR3 residues: CASSDSQGATDTQYF. The CDR3 DNA sequence: TGTGCCAGCAGTGACTCACAGGGGGCAACAGATACGCAGTATTTT.

The chain has TRBV28 and TRBJ1-2; 8 bases fit TRBD1. The CDR3 extends over 14 amino acids. After removal of 6 bases from V and 3 bases from J, the junction contained 6 bases not matched to a gene. Germline V CDR1 and CDR2: MDHEN, SYDVKM. The CDR3 sequence is CASSRDRGDYGYTF. The CDR3 DNA follows: TGTGCCAGCAGCAGAGACAGGGGCGACTATGGCTACACCTTC.

J is TRBJ2-7 and V is TRBV11-3, with 8 bases identical to TRBD2. This CDR3 is built from 18 residues. With 2 bases clipped from V and 6 bases from J, the junction kept 18 bases outside the gene matches. Looked up from germline, CDR1 is SGHNT and CDR2 is YENEEA. This CDR3 reads CASSLPITDEREPSEQYF. The CDR3 DNA follows: TGTGCCAGCAGCTTACCTATTACGGATGAGCGGGAGCCTAGCGAGCAGTACTTC.

This chain joins TRBV11-2 and TRBJ1-1; D not resolved. CDR1 is SGHAT, CDR2 FQNNGV, per germline. V was clipped by 5 bases and J by 2 bases, with 15 bases between them. There are 15 residues in the CDR3. The CDR3 spells CASSHSGRFNTEAFF. The DNA for the CDR3 is TGTGCCAGCAGCCACAGTGGCCGATTCAACACTGAAGCTTTCTTT. Complete variable domain (other parts from reference TRBV11-2 and TRBJ1-1): EAGVAQSPRYKIIEKRQSVAFWCNPISGHATLYWYQQILGQGPKLLIQFQNNGVVDDSQLPKDRFSAERLKGVDSTLKIQPAKLEDSAVYLCASSHSGRFNTEAFFGQGTRLTVV.

The genes are TRBV14 and TRBJ1-1; D unresolved. V was cut by 1 base and J by 0 bases, with 9 bases left in between. CDR1 and CDR2 (germline): SGHDN, FVKESK. The CDR3 has 15 amino acids. The CDR3 DNA reads TGTGCCAGCAGCCAAGCGGGTGCGCTGAACACTGAAGCTTTCTTT. Translation: CASSQAGALNTEAFF.

This clone has more than one count but fewer than ten. The chain links TRBV28 to TRBJ1-5, with D unclear. The length of the CDR3 is 14 residues. Per the germline V gene, CDR1 is MDHEN and CDR2 is SYDVKM. The germline V and J ends were trimmed by 3 bases and 5 bases, with 11 bases remaining between them. The CDR3 sequence is CASSFLRVDQPQHF. CDR3 sequence (DNA): TGTGCCAGCAGTTTTCTGAGGGTTGATCAGCCCCAGCATTTT. Full variable domain (remainder filled in from reference TRBV28 and TRBJ1-5): DVKVTQSSRYLVKRTGEKVFLECVQDMDHENMFWYRQDPGLGLRLIYFSYDVKMKEKGDIPEGYSVSREKKERFSLILESASTNQTSMYLCASSFLRVDQPQHFGDGTRLSIL.

This clone was recorded once. This chain connects TRBV9 to TRBJ2-5; the match to TRBD1 covers 7 bases. This CDR3 is 16 amino acids long. CDR1 and CDR2 from the germline V gene are SGDLS and YYNGEE. V lost 4 bases, J lost 4 bases, and 13 bases stayed unmatched. The CDR3: CASSPREGGRGETQYF. The CDR3 nucleotides read TGTGCCAGCAGCCCCCGGGAAGGGGGCAGGGGAGAGACCCAGTACTTC. The full variable domain, its missing parts supplied by reference TRBV9 and TRBJ2-5, is DSGVTQTPKHLITATGQRVTLRCSPRSGDLSVYWYQQSLDQGLQFLIQYYNGEERAKGNILERFSAQQFPDLHSELNLSSLELGDSALYFCASSPREGGRGETQYFGPGTRLLVL.

This chain links TRBV27 with TRBJ2-3; 7 nucleotides match TRBD2. V shed 9 bases and J 5 bases; nucleotides not matched to a gene: 14. The CDR3 has 15 amino acids. CDR1 MNHEY and CDR2 SMNVEV come from the germline V gene (reference sequence). CDR3 bases: TGTGCCAGTACTAGAGCGGGACTCCGAGGAGATACGCAGTATTTT. Its translation: CASTRAGLRGDTQYF.

This rearrangement joins TRBV11-2 to TRBJ2-2; no definite D call. The CDR3 spans 14 residues. Germline CDR1 and CDR2: SGHAT and FQNNGV. The germline V and J ends were trimmed by 4 bases and 4 bases, with 10 bases remaining between them. CDR3 nucleotide sequence: TGTGCCAGCAGCTACACCCCGATCACCGGGGAGCTGTTTTTT. Translating gives CASSYTPITGELFF.

The chain is built from TRBV7-9 and TRBJ1-1, with D uncertain. CDR1 is SEHNR and CDR2 is FQNEAQ in the germline V gene (reference sequence). V lost 1 base and J 0 bases, leaving 12 bases between the germline ends. The CDR3 is 16 amino acids. CDR3 sequence: CASSLEGGRLNTEAFF. In nucleotides, the CDR3 is TGTGCCAGCAGCTTAGAAGGCGGGAGACTGAACACTGAAGCTTTCTTT.

The chain links TRBV9 to TRBJ1-1, with D possibly being TRBD1 (5 bases). The germline V and J ends were trimmed by 5 bases and 0 bases, with 14 bases remaining between them. The CDR3 is 15 amino acids. The germline V gene has CDR1 SGDLS and CDR2 YYNGEE. This chain's CDR3 is CASSARQFMNTEAFF. For the CDR3, the DNA is TGTGCCAGCAGTGCCAGACAGTTCATGAACACTGAAGCTTTCTTT.

The V and J genes are TRBV19 and TRBJ2-3; D possibly corresponds to TRBD2 (6 bases). The V gene lost 6 bases and the J gene lost 2 bases, with 12 bases spanning the gap. CDR3 size: 14 residues. Germline CDR1 and CDR2: LNHDA and SQIVND (reference sequence). The CDR3 nucleotides read TGTGCCAGTAGGGAGGGGAAGACCACAGATACGCAGTATTTT. Translation: CASREGKTTDTQYF. The full variable domain, with the rest looked up from reference TRBV19 and TRBJ2-3, is DGGITQSPKYLFRKEGQNVTLSCEQNLNHDAMYWYRQDPGQGLRLIYYSQIVNDFQKGDIAEGYSVSREKKESFPLTVTSAQKNPTAFYLCASREGKTTDTQYFGPGTRLTVL.

This clone was seen only a few times. V and J are TRBV5-4 and TRBJ2-1; TRBD1 matches at 8 bases. CDR1 SGHNT and CDR2 YYREEE come from the germline V gene (reference sequence). J lost 5 bases, V lost 4 bases, and 11 bases had no gene match. The CDR3 covers 16 residues. Here the CDR3 reads CASSPGDRGLDNEQFF. The CDR3 DNA sequence: TGTGCCAGCAGCCCCGGCGACAGGGGTTTGGACAATGAGCAGTTCTTC.

This chain joins TRBV27 and TRBJ2-2, with 10 bases identical to TRBD2. CDR1 MNHEY and CDR2 SMNVEV come from the germline V gene (reference sequence). The J segment lost 4 bases and the V segment lost 3 bases, leaving 17 bases of the junction unmatched. This CDR3 comprises 20 residues. CDR3 loop: CASSFVVGLAGEGATGELFF. The DNA of the CDR3 is TGTGCCAGCAGTTTTGTGGTAGGGCTAGCGGGAGAGGGTGCCACCGGGGAGCTGTTTTTT.

V and J are TRBV5-6 and TRBJ2-1, with TRBD1 matching over 7 bases. The germline V gene encodes CDR1 SGHDT and CDR2 YYEEEE. The CDR3 sequence is 17 residues long. Germline trimming cut 1 base from V and 0 bases from J; bases unmatched to any gene: 7. CDR3: CASSLRDSFFSYNEQFF. Written as DNA, the CDR3 is TGTGCCAGCAGCTTGCGGGACAGTTTTTTCTCCTACAATGAGCAGTTCTTC.

The count of this clone is one. The chain couples TRBV6-5 to TRBJ2-2; 9 bases match TRBD1. V shed 2 bases, J shed 13 bases, and the junction held 5 bases outside the gene matches. CDR1 MNHEY and CDR2 SVGAGI come from the germline V gene. This CDR3 contains 13 residues. In DNA form, the CDR3 reads TGTGCCAGCAGTTACCTAAACAGGGGGCGGCTGTTTTTT. Protein sequence: CASSYLNRGRLFF.

The chain recombines TRBV7-2 with TRBJ1-1; TRBD1 is a possible D gene (6 bases). CDR1 and CDR2 (germline): SGHTA, FQGNSA. Between the trimmed V and J ends, which lost 5 bases and 7 bases, there was a span of 23 bases. This CDR3 spans 16 amino acids. The CDR3: CASSPVTVATGREAFF. The DNA of the CDR3 is TGTGCCAGCAGCCCGGTAACCGTAGCGACAGGTCGTGAAGCTTTCTTT.

CDR3 residues: CASSGGTSGYEQYF. In nucleotides, the CDR3 is TGCGCCAGCAGCGGAGGGACTAGCGGGTACGAGCAGTACTTC. The V gene is TRBV5-1, the J gene TRBJ2-7, with 12 bases aligning to TRBD2. V shed 4 bases, J shed 4 bases, and the junction held 3 bases outside the gene matches. This CDR3 comprises 14 residues. CDR1 SGHRS and CDR2 YFSETQ come from the germline V gene.

This chain connects TRBV19 to TRBJ2-7; 10 positions agree with TRBD1. Per germline, CDR1 LNHDA and CDR2 SQIVND (reference sequence). The V segment lost 6 bases and the J segment 4 bases; nucleotides outside the gene matches: 6. This CDR3 comprises 14 residues. The chain's CDR3 is CASSFGTGAYEQYF. The CDR3, as DNA: TGTGCCAGTAGCTTCGGGACAGGGGCTTACGAGCAGTACTTC.

The chain employs TRBV5-4 and TRBJ1-5; D possibly corresponds to TRBD1 (5 bases). The CDR3 loop spans 13 amino acids. Trimming removed 4 bases from V and 10 bases from J, with 15 bases in between. CDR1 is SGHNT and CDR2 is YYREEE in the germline V gene (reference sequence). This CDR3 is CASSRGGTGPQHF. The CDR3 DNA reads TGTGCCAGCAGCCGGGGAGGGACGGGTCCCCAGCATTTT.

This rearrangement joins TRBV28 to TRBJ2-7; 14 bases are a match to TRBD2. V lost 5 bases and J lost 5; bases outside the gene matches: 5. Per the germline V gene, CDR1 is MDHEN and CDR2 is SYDVKM. The CDR3 covers 15 residues. The CDR3 region has the DNA TGTGCCAGCAGTCTACCGGGACTAGCGGGAGACGAGCAGTACTTC. Amino acid sequence: CASSLPGLAGDEQYF.

The gene calls are TRBV28 and TRBJ1-1; D unresolved. Germline V gene sequence: CDR1 MDHEN, CDR2 SYDVKM. This CDR3 is built from 13 residues. V gave up 2 bases and J gave up 1 base, with 5 bases separating them. CDR3 in amino acids: CASSLTRNTEAFF. The CDR3 DNA sequence: TGTGCCAGCAGTTTAACCAGGAACACTGAAGCTTTCTTT.

The J gene is TRBJ2-2, the V gene TRBV4-3; unclear D gene. The CDR3 has 13 amino acids. Trimming left V 6 bases short and J 2 bases short, with 7 bases between. The germline CDR1 and CDR2 sequences are LGHNA and YSLEER. CDR3 nucleotide sequence: TGCGCCAGCAGTTTACATAACACCGGGGAGCTGTTTTTT. Translating it yields CASSLHNTGELFF.

CDR3 residues: CASIPTGPGYGYTF. CDR3 DNA: TGTGCCAGCATCCCGACAGGGCCAGGATATGGCTACACCTTC. This chain joins TRBV28 and TRBJ1-2, with 7 positions matching TRBD1. From germline, CDR1 is MDHEN and CDR2 SYDVKM. The CDR3 is made up of 14 amino acids. Germline trimming cut 7 bases from V and 5 bases from J; bases unmatched to any gene: 10.

The CDR3 is CASSLSLPRGANVLTF. The CDR3 DNA is TGTGCCAGTAGTCTCTCTTTACCCCGGGGGGCCAACGTCCTGACTTTC. The chain employs TRBV19 and TRBJ2-6; D is unclear. Trimming removed 5 bases at V and 4 bases at J, with 15 bases between. The CDR3 covers 16 residues. Germline CDR1 LNHDA, CDR2 SQIVND (reference sequence).

The V and J genes are TRBV27 and TRBJ2-7; D gene unclear. CDR3 size: 15 residues. Trimming took 4 bases from V and 2 from J, leaving 15 bases between them. The V gene's germline CDR1 is MNHEY and CDR2 SMNVEV (reference sequence). The CDR3 bases are TGTGCCAGCAGTTCCCTTAAGAGCGTCCCCTACGAGCAGTACTTC. Translating gives CASSSLKSVPYEQYF.

The chain uses TRBV29-1 and TRBJ1-6; TRBD1 matches at 8 bases. The CDR3 covers 13 residues. J lost 4 bases, V lost 4 bases, and 0 bases had no gene match. Germline V CDR1 and CDR2: SQVTM, ANQGSEA. The CDR3 coding sequence is TGCAGCGTTGGACAGGGGTATAATTCACCCCTCCACTTT. Translation: CSVGQGYNSPLHF.

The rearrangement uses TRBV7-2 and TRBJ2-1; 10 bases align to TRBD2. V trimming: 2 bases; J trimming: 4 bases; junction bases outside the gene matches: 2. Germline V gene lookup returns CDR1 SGHTA and CDR2 FQGNSA. CDR3 size: 15 residues. This CDR3 reads CASSLLAGVYNEQFF. CDR3 sequence (DNA): TGTGCCAGCAGCTTACTAGCGGGGGTATACAATGAGCAGTTCTTC.

This chain connects TRBV27 to TRBJ2-1; D call uncertain. Germline V lookup: CDR1 MNHEY, CDR2 SMNVEV (reference sequence). The germline V and J ends were trimmed by 3 bases and 0 bases, with 12 bases remaining between them. CDR3 size: 16 residues. The CDR3 DNA reads as TGTGCCAGCAGTTTCCTCCCTGCGAGCTCCTACAATGAGCAGTTCTTC. This encodes CASSFLPASSYNEQFF.

On this clone: Other DNA sequences in this specimen translate into the identical CDR3. This chain uses TRBV28 with TRBJ2-7; 11 bases fit TRBD2. Germline-derived CDR1 and CDR2 are MDHEN and SYDVKM. There are 18 residues in the CDR3. Trimming took 6 bases from V and 4 from J; bases not matched to a gene: 17. The CDR3 nucleotides read TGTGCCAGCAGCACAGGAACTTCGACTAGCGGGATAGGATACGAGCAGTACTTC. Amino acid sequence: CASSTGTSTSGIGYEQYF.

The chain joins TRBV7-8 to TRBJ2-2, with D unclear. CDR1 is SGHVS and CDR2 is FQNEAQ in the germline V gene. The CDR3 extends over 16 amino acids. V was pared by 9 bases and J by 1 base, with 18 bases between. CDR3 amino acids: CASRALPNGNTGELFF. CDR3 bases: TGTGCCAGTCGCGCTTTACCTAATGGGAACACCGGGGAGCTGTTTTTT.